This T cell receptor (beta chain) was documented in a study of T cells after yellow fever vaccination. With 3 bases clipped from V and 6 bases from J, the junction kept 8 bases outside the gene matches. The CDR3 has 15 residues. Germline values: CDR1 SGHTA, CDR2 FQGTGA. TCRdb re-derived calls from the 5' RACE reads in MiXCR, one entry per CDR3 protein. This table has just under 600,000 distinct CDR3 sequences, about 13% appearing once. Study results and caveats: Abundant clonotypes from the bulk population could contaminate FACS-sorted repertoires.

This clonotype turned up a few times. Its target is unknown. The sequencing here drew on PBMCs, taken on the day of the yellow fever booster vaccination. This sequence was found in a man aged 30-40 years who received the YFV17D yellow fever vaccine. This chain links TRBV7-3 with TRBJ2-7; 10 positions match TRBD2. The CDR3 sequence: CASSLVGLAASEQYF. As DNA, the CDR3 is TGTGCCAGCAGCTTGGTCGGACTAGCGGCGTCCGAGCAGTACTTC.